This T cell receptor (beta chain) was recovered during a study of Ad26.COV2.S vaccination and SARS-CoV-2 variants. Documented treatment: 15 to 20 received Ad26.COV2.S at low or high dose, single or two shots; a few received placebo; per-sample allocation not given. The investigators took samples on day 63 after the first vaccine or placebo injection. Profiling relied on immunoSEQ multiplex PCR, and the TCRdb table lists in-frame clones only, not all of them. The sample carries about 440,000 clones, around 90% recorded once. The receptor was isolated from a person between 18 and 65 years old who received the Ad26.COV2.S COVID-19 vaccine or a placebo. The material sequenced was peripheral blood, taken in a trial of Ad26.COV2.S vaccine versus placebo.

The CDR3 is CATRTSAYNEQFF. As DNA, the CDR3 is TGTGCCACCCGGACTAGCGCCTACAATGAGCAGTTCTTC. The rearrangement joins TRBV25-1 to TRBJ2-1, with TRBD2 identical over 9 bases. The germline gives CDR1 MGHDK, CDR2 SYGVNS. Trimming took 10 bases from V and 2 from J; bases not matched to a gene: 3. The CDR3 consists of 13 residues. Using reference TRBV25-1 and TRBJ2-1 for the parts outside the CDR3, the full variable domain is EADIYQTPRYLVIGTGKKITLECSQTMGHDKMYWYQQDPGMELHLIHYSYGVNSTEKGDLSSESTVSRIRTEHFPLTLESARPSHTSQYLCATRTSAYNEQFFGPGTRLTVL.